The 6 T cell receptor beta chains in this list originate from one sample, sequenced in a study of blood T cell repertoires in COVID-19. Assay used: immunoSEQ multiplex PCR; TCRdb lists only in-frame clones, some missing. Altogether about 100,000 clones are present, around four fifths being singletons, with the ten largest covering 13%. The sequencing sample was made of peripheral blood. All receptors come from a man in his fifties with active or convalescent COVID-19.

The chain couples TRBV19 to TRBJ1-4; D possibly corresponds to TRBD1 (6 bases). The CDR3 length is 14 residues. Germline CDR1 reads LNHDA; CDR2 reads SQIVND (reference sequence). V lost 10 bases, J lost 7 bases, and 19 bases lay in between. The CDR3 DNA follows: TGTGCCACCACACCAGGGGTTGTAACTGAAAAACTGTTTTTT. Its translation: CATTPGVVTEKLFF.

This clone was seen once. The rearrangement joins TRBV2 to TRBJ2-7, with D possibly matching TRBD1 (6 bases). This CDR3 comprises 14 residues. Trimming removed 6 bases from V and 1 base from J, with 13 bases in between. From germline, CDR1 is SNHLY and CDR2 FYNNEI. Written as DNA, the CDR3 is TGTGCCAGCAGAGGCAGGGGAACGTCCTACGAGCAGTACTTC. It translates to CASRGRGTSYEQYF.

This clone was counted a single time. V is TRBV15 and J is TRBJ1-1; 7 nucleotides line up with TRBD1. Germline loops: CDR1 LNHNV, CDR2 YYDKDF (reference sequence). CDR3 length equals 14 residues. Trimming took 6 bases from V and 2 from J; bases not matched to a gene: 6. DNA of the CDR3: TGTGCCACCAGGACGACAGGGTCCAACACTGAAGCTTTCTTT. Translation: CATRTTGSNTEAFF.

V gene TRBV12-3 or TRBV12-4 combines with J gene TRBJ2-7; D remains ambiguous. V was pared by 2 bases and J by 7 bases, with 6 bases between. The CDR3 extends over 11 amino acids. CDR3 loop: CASSLSVEQYF. For the CDR3, the DNA is TGTGCCAGCAGTTTATCGGTAGAGCAGTACTTC.

The chain uses TRBV29-1 and TRBJ1-5; D gene uncertain. Germline lookup yields CDR1 SQVTM and CDR2 ANQGSEA. This CDR3 spans 13 amino acids. The V gene lost 4 bases and the J gene lost 7 bases, with 14 bases spanning the gap. The CDR3 sequence is CSVAISPGQPQHF. In DNA form, the CDR3 reads TGCAGCGTTGCGATTAGTCCAGGACAGCCCCAGCATTTT. Filled out from reference TRBV29-1 and TRBJ1-5, the complete variable domain reads SAVISQKPSRDICQRGTSLTIQCQVDSQVTMMFWYRQQPGQSLTLIATANQGSEATYESGFVIDKFPISRPNLTFSTLTVSNMSPEDSSIYLCSVAISPGQPQHFGDGTRLSIL.

This chain links TRBV2 with TRBJ2-1, with D hard to call. The CDR3 sequence is 12 residues long. Per germline, CDR1 SNHLY and CDR2 FYNNEI. The V end was cut by 6 bases, the J end by 3 bases, with 6 bases between. The CDR3 here is CASRSVYNEQFF. In DNA form, the CDR3 reads TGTGCCAGCAGAAGCGTCTACAATGAGCAGTTCTTC.